This entry is about one T cell receptor (beta chain). In its sample, this clonotype was seen many times. Its antigen is currently not known. Base quality data are lacking; no much larger clone is found one base away. This sample stems from a study of neurological immune-mediated disorders (dated by TCRdb to about 2019). About the full investigation: Among the roughly 35 multiple sclerosis patients, approximately 30 had relapsing-remitting MS and 3 had secondary progressive MS. The cohort comprised some 71 subjects: 14 HAM/TSP patients, some 34 multiple sclerosis patients and around 20 healthy controls. Peripheral blood TCR-beta repertoires from patients with HTLV-I-associated myelopathy (HAM/TSP), patients with multiple sclerosis, and healthy controls were compared in the study using UMI-based sequencing. Alongside PBMC samples, the set of 106 TCR-beta libraries contained longitudinal samples, technical triplicates, and paired CD4+ and CD8+ T-cell subsets that had been sorted. General conclusions and limits of the study: No clinical or MRI features were associated with the MS cluster, and the authors said that larger cohorts are needed. Across subjects, expanded clones never shared an identical CDR3 amino acid sequence, which suggests that the TCR-beta repertoires in every group were private. TCR clonal expansion was highest in HAM/TSP patients and lowest in MS patients, with MS patients falling below even healthy controls. Repertoires from 18 of 34 MS patients were grouped by phylogenetic analysis into a cluster of related CDR3 sequences, suggesting a possible repertoire-level signature.

The junction carries 18 bases between V and J, which are trimmed by 3 bases and 3 bases respectively. Sequences SNHLY (CDR1) and FYNNEI (CDR2) are obtained from the germline V gene. The CDR3 has 16 amino acids, counting the end cysteine and phenylalanine. The read is trimmed to its CDR3 DNA, 48 bases read in frame from base 1. cDNA was synthesized by template-switch 5'RACE using a primer with a 10-nucleotide random unique molecular identifier that tagged each TCR transcript. Each sequencing run produced over 190 million TCR-beta sequences covering 15-18 subjects. The RNeasy kit was used for extraction of total RNA. The KAPA Real-time Library Amplification kit was used to amplify TCR-beta VDJ regions with primers targeting the TCR constant region and the 5'RACE anchor. Sample indexes and Illumina adaptors were added in a first PCR, and a second PCR then increased library yield. After Ampure bead purification, the roughly 650 bp TCR product was size-selected on a 2% E-gel SizeSelection system. Before pooling, library quality was checked on a Bioanalyzer, concentration was measured with Qubit, and libraries were quantified with the Kapa Library Quantification kit. An Illumina HiSeq 2500 sequenced the libraries paired-end 2 x 150 bp. To increase sequence diversity, about 23-30% phiX was spiked into each library pool. On the authors' methods: Quality-filtered reads were processed with the UMI-based MiGEC pipeline, which removed over 75% of raw TCR sequences during error correction. IMGT germline references were used for alignment of VDJ genes, and clonotypes were defined by a unique CDR3 amino acid sequence together with V-J genes. Clonal expansion, Shannon diversity and CDR3 relatedness were evaluated with VDJtools (CalcPairwiseDistances, ClusterSamples), while phylogenetic trees were built in CLCbio workbench. Expanded clones were defined as having at least 8 unique UMIs, based on coefficient-of-variation modelling across technical triplicates. The public reads were reprocessed in TCRdb via fastp at Q25 and MiXCR, keeping in-frame beta chains. Entries are consolidated by CDR3 protein sequence, retaining the most common genes and DNA. The V and J calls were not made by the authors but by TCRdb's processing. A total of 55,000 to 70,000 distinct CDR3 sequences appear in this sample, roughly 3.1% of them only once. The ten largest clones represent 5.2% of the sample.

For unsorted PBMC libraries, 2 million PBMCs were used after storage in RNAlater at -80 degrees C until RNA extraction. The multiple sclerosis patients were enrolled in a US clinical protocol that evaluated disease progression with magnetic resonance imaging. Peripheral blood was subjected to Ficoll-Hypaque density gradient centrifugation to isolate PBMCs, which were then cryopreserved in liquid nitrogen. Here the chain combines TRBV2 and TRBJ2-7; TRBD1 is possibly the D segment (6 matching bases). The sequence was obtained from a woman aged 45-65 years with multiple sclerosis. Sequenced input: PBMCs. The DNA sequence is given as TGTGCCAGCAGTGATCCCACCTCAGGGGTCTACTACGAGCAGTACTTC. Its protein reads: CASSDPTSGVYYEQYF.